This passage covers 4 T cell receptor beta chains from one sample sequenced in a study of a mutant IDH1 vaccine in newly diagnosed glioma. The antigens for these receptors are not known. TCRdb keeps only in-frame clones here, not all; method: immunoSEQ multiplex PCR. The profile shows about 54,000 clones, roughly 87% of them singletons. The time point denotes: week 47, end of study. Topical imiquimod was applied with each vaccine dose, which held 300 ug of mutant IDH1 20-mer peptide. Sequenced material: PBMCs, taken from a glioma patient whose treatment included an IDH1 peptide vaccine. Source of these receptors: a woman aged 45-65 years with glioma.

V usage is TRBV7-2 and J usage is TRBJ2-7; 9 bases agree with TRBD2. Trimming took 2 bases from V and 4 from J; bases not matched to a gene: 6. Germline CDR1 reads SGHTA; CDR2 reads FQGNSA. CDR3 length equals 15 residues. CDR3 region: CASSLTAGGDYEQYF. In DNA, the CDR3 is TGTGCCAGCAGCTTAACGGCGGGGGGGGATTACGAGCAGTACTTC.

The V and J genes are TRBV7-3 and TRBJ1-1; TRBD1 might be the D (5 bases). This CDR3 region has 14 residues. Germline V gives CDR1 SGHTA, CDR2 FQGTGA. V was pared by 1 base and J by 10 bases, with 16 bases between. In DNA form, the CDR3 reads TGTGCCAGCAGCTTAATTTCGGGGGTAAGCGTAGCTTTCTTT. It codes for CASSLISGVSVAFF.

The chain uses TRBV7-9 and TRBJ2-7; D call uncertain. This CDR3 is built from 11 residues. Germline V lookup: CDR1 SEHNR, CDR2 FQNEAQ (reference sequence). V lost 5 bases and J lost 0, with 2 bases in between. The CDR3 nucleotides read TGTGCCAGCAGCCCCTCCTACGAGCAGTACTTC. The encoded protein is CASSPSYEQYF.

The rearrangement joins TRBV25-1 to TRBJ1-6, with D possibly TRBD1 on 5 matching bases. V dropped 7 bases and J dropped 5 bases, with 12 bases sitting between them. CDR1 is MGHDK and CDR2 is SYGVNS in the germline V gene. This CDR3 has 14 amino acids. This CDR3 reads CASTRGTNNSPLHF. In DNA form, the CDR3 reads TGTGCCAGCACGCGGGGGACTAATAATTCACCCCTCCACTTT.